This T cell receptor beta chain was captured by sequencing in a study of T cells after somatic rescue of genetic block. V lost 3 bases, J lost 7 bases, and 9 bases stayed unmatched. This CDR3 spans 15 amino acids. Germline V gives CDR1 GTSNPN, CDR2 SVGIG (reference sequence). Libraries were prepared by immunoSEQ multiplex PCR; TCRdb keeps only in-frame clonotypes and omits some of them. This repertoire shows approximately 110,000 clones, around 90% found once; its top ten account for approximately 1.5%. Sequencing used peripheral blood mononuclear cells (PBMCs). This chain connects TRBV30 to TRBJ2-7; 13 bases map to TRBD2. The sequence was collected from a woman aged 18-29 years. CDR3 in amino acids: CAWRPRLAGGREQYF. The CDR3 nucleotides read TGTGCCTGGAGACCACGACTAGCGGGGGGTCGGGAGCAGTACTTC.